These 17 T cell receptor beta chains came from one sample sequenced in a study of blood T cell repertoires in COVID-19. Clones were sequenced by immunoSEQ multiplex PCR, and TCRdb holds only the in-frame ones, with some missing. There are 75,000 to 95,000 clones in the sample; over 70% occur only once, and roughly 1.1% lies in the top ten. Sequencing was carried out using peripheral blood. These TCRs come from a human donor in a cohort sampled during active COVID-19.

This clone was observed a few times. The chain carries TRBV5-1 and TRBJ1-5; the D is unclear. Germline CDR1 and CDR2: SGHRS and YFSETQ. CDR3 length: 13 residues. V was shortened by 4 bases and J by 8 bases, with 13 bases between the two germline ends. The CDR3 nucleotides read TGCGCCAGCAGCCCCGGAGATGGCGAGCCCCAGCATTTT. Residues: CASSPGDGEPQHF. Full variable domain (rest looked up from reference TRBV5-1 and TRBJ1-5): KAGVTQTPRYLIKTRGQQVTLSCSPISGHRSVSWYQQTPGQGLQFLFEYFSETQRNKGNFPGRFSGRQFSNSRSEMNVSTLELGDSALYLCASSPGDGEPQHFGDGTRLSIL.

The V call is TRBV12-3 or TRBV12-4, the J call TRBJ1-5, with D unresolved. The V end lost 3 bases, the J end lost 4 bases, and 7 bases lay between the germline ends. The CDR3 loop spans 13 amino acids. The CDR3 DNA reads TGTGCCAGCAGTTTTCAGGTAAATCAGCCCCAGCATTTT. As protein: CASSFQVNQPQHF.

CDR3 sequence (DNA): TGTGCCACCAGTGACCCCCGACAGCCAGGGGACGAGCAGTACTTC. This gives the protein CATSDPRQPGDEQYF. V and J are TRBV24-1 and TRBJ2-7, with D possibly being TRBD1 (6 bases). The CDR3 totals 15 residues. Deletions cut 4 bases from V and 5 bases from J, with 17 bases between. Looked up from germline, CDR1 is KGHDR and CDR2 is SFDVKD.

The chain is built from TRBV28 and TRBJ2-7; 8 positions agree with TRBD1. The CDR3 consists of 14 residues. The V segment lost 6 bases and the J segment 3 bases; nucleotides outside the gene matches: 7. Germline V gene sequence: CDR1 MDHEN, CDR2 SYDVKM. CDR3 sequence (DNA): TGTGCCAGCAGCTTAACAGGGGGACTCTACGAGCAGTACTTC. Translation: CASSLTGGLYEQYF.

The chain joins TRBV18 to TRBJ2-1, with 13 bases aligning to TRBD2. The V and J ends lost 4 bases and 8 bases, in that order; junction bases with no gene match: 2. The CDR3 totals 14 residues. CDR1 is KGHSH, CDR2 LQKENI, per germline. DNA for the CDR3: TGTGCCAGCTCACTTGGACTAGCGGGAGATGAGCAGTTCTTC. Encoded protein: CASSLGLAGDEQFF.

V and J are TRBV30 and TRBJ1-1; no definite D call. V lost 4 bases and J lost 3, with 15 bases in between. The CDR3 runs 14 residues. Germline CDR1 and CDR2: GTSNPN and SVGIG (reference sequence). The CDR3 loop is CAWTRRGGYTEAFF. The CDR3 nucleotides read TGTGCCTGGACCCGTAGAGGAGGGTACACTGAAGCTTTCTTT. The variable domain in full, completed from reference TRBV30 and TRBJ1-1, reads SQTIHQWPATLVQPVGSPLSLECTVEGTSNPNLYWYRQAAGRGLQLLFYSVGIGQISSEVPQNLSASRPQDRQFILSSKKLLLSDSGFYLCAWTRRGGYTEAFFGQGTRLTVV.

In nucleotides, the CDR3 is TGTGCCAGCAGTTTAGGGACCAAGGGAGGAGGCACAGATACGCAGTATTTT. This sequence encodes CASSLGTKGGGTDTQYF. The V and J genes are TRBV28 and TRBJ2-3; D is possibly TRBD2 (6 bases). This CDR3 has 17 residues. Germline V gene sequence: CDR1 MDHEN, CDR2 SYDVKM. Trimming cost V 2 bases and J 1 base, with 16 bases left between them.

This clone was recorded once. CDR3 in amino acids: CASSEGQGDNEQFF. The DNA of the CDR3 is TGTGCCAGCAGCGAGGGACAGGGTGACAATGAGCAGTTCTTC. The chain employs TRBV13 and TRBJ2-1; 9 nucleotides agree with TRBD1. The CDR3 runs 14 residues. The germline V gene has CDR1 PRHDT and CDR2 FYEKMQ (reference sequence). With V trimmed by 5 bases and J by 5 bases, 4 bases remained unmatched.

The chain joins TRBV18 to TRBJ2-7; D is possibly TRBD2 (6 bases). Germline CDR1 reads KGHSH; CDR2 reads LQKENI. V shed 3 bases and J shed 1 base, with 10 bases lying between them. CDR3 length: 14 residues. CDR3 in amino acids: CASSPAGLSYEQYF. CDR3 bases: TGTGCCAGCTCACCGGCGGGGTTGTCCTACGAGCAGTACTTC.

CDR3 bases: TGCGCCAGCAGCGACGGGACAGGGGGCGCATCGTACTTC. Amino acids: CASSDGTGGASYF. The chain employs TRBV10-1 and TRBJ2-4, with 12 bases lining up with TRBD1. CDR3 length equals 13 residues. The J segment lost 15 bases and the V segment lost 6 bases, leaving 9 bases of the junction unmatched. Germline V gives CDR1 WNHNN, CDR2 SYGVQD (reference sequence).

The chain is built from TRBV6-6 and TRBJ1-1, with 8 nucleotides matching TRBD1. V lost 5 bases to trimming and J lost 4 bases; unmatched junction nucleotides: 6. CDR3 length: 14 residues. Per germline, CDR1 MNHNY and CDR2 SVGAGI (reference sequence). In DNA, the CDR3 is TGTGCCAGCAGTCCCCAGGGGGCGCGCACTGAAGCTTTCTTT. Protein: CASSPQGARTEAFF.

This chain links TRBV6-5 with TRBJ2-7; TRBD1 matches at 8 bases. Germline CDR1 MNHEY, CDR2 SVGAGI. The CDR3 is 13 residues long. Trimming took 11 bases from V and 6 from J; bases not matched to a gene: 12. This chain's CDR3 is CAVRQGSLAEQYF. CDR3 DNA sequence: TGTGCCGTCCGACAGGGGTCTTTAGCCGAGCAGTACTTC.

This sequence joins TRBV9 and TRBJ2-5; D is possibly TRBD2 (6 bases). CDR3 length: 18 residues. Germline assignment: CDR1 SGDLS and CDR2 YYNGEE. V was clipped by 0 bases and J by 2 bases, with 20 bases between them. CDR3 coding DNA: TGTGCCAGCAGCGTAGGGCGTTCCCGACTAGGGAGACAAGAGACCCAGTACTTC. Protein: CASSVGRSRLGRQETQYF.

The chain combines TRBV11-2 with TRBJ2-1; 10 bases align to TRBD2. CDR1 is SGHAT and CDR2 is FQNNGV in the germline V gene. With 5 bases clipped from V and 6 bases from J, the junction kept 7 bases outside the gene matches. The CDR3 length is 15 residues. The CDR3 DNA sequence: TGTGCCAGCAGCCCAGCGGGAGGGCCTGTCAATGAGCAGTTCTTC. Translating gives CASSPAGGPVNEQFF.

For the CDR3, the DNA is TGCGCCAGCAGTGAGGGTCGGTTAAGTGAGCAGTTCTTC. Its translation: CASSEGRLSEQFF. The rearrangement links TRBV10-1 to TRBJ2-1, with D uncertain. This CDR3 region has 13 residues. The germline V gene encodes CDR1 WNHNN and CDR2 SYGVQD (reference sequence). V lost 2 bases to trimming and J lost 9 bases, with 11 bases between them.

This clone was found a few times. The CDR3 is CASSKTGDGVGTGELFF. DNA for the CDR3: TGCGCCAGCAGTAAAACAGGGGACGGAGTTGGGACCGGGGAGCTGTTTTTT. The V gene is TRBV10-2, the J gene TRBJ2-2; the match to TRBD1 covers 7 bases. Germline V lookup: CDR1 WSHSY, CDR2 SAAADI. Trimming removed 5 bases from V and 5 bases from J; junction bases left unmatched: 14. The CDR3 sequence is 17 residues long.

On this clone itself: This same CDR3 is encoded by further DNA sequences in the sample. J is TRBJ2-7 and V is TRBV28, with a weak D call TRBD2 (5 bases). This CDR3 comprises 14 residues. The V end was cut by 5 bases, the J end by 0 bases, with 11 bases between. Germline CDR1 MDHEN, CDR2 SYDVKM. CDR3 loop: CASSLGGSSYEQYF. The CDR3 coding sequence is TGTGCCAGCAGTCTCGGCGGGTCCTCCTACGAGCAGTACTTC.